These 21 T cell receptor beta chains originate from one sample sequenced in a study of cytomegalovirus exposure and HLA in healthy donors. The PCR was carried out with 60 Vbeta primers and 13 Jbeta primers. Assay: immunoSEQ multiplex PCR; the TCRdb copy retains only in-frame clones and omits some. The repertoire includes around 140,000 clones, roughly four fifths of them detected once, and about 1.6% sits in the top ten. Material for sequencing was PBMCs. These TCRs come from a female donor in good health and CMV-seronegative.

The genes are TRBV25-1 and TRBJ2-7; a weak D match, TRBD1 (5 bases). V lost 7 bases to trimming and J lost 4 bases, with 11 bases between them. This CDR3 region has 12 residues. Germline CDR1 is MGHDK and CDR2 is SYGVNS. DNA of the CDR3: TGTGCCAGCACCAAGACAGATTACGAGCAGTACTTC. The encoded protein is CASTKTDYEQYF.

This sequence joins TRBV28 and TRBJ2-6, with unresolved D. Germline V gene data show CDR1 as MDHEN and CDR2 as SYDVKM. Trimming removed 10 bases at V and 0 bases at J, with 13 bases between. The CDR3 loop spans 15 amino acids. The CDR3 spells CANPPLLSGANVLTF. CDR3 DNA sequence: TGTGCCAACCCCCCTTTACTCTCTGGGGCCAACGTCCTGACTTTC.

The chain recombines TRBV5-1 with TRBJ1-4; the D gene is possibly TRBD1 (5 bases). Trimming took off 2 bases at V and 8 bases at J, with 16 bases between the two ends. The CDR3 contains 15 residues. Germline V gene lookup returns CDR1 SGHRS and CDR2 YFSETQ. The CDR3 here is CASSLVGASSEKLFF. CDR3 nucleotides: TGCGCCAGCAGCTTAGTAGGGGCGAGTTCCGAAAAACTGTTTTTT.

This chain uses TRBV5-4 with TRBJ2-7; a possible D gene is TRBD1 (6 bases). The CDR3 totals 15 residues. Per germline, CDR1 SGHNT and CDR2 YYREEE (reference sequence). Trimming shortened V by 2 bases and J by 2 bases, and 14 bases separated the two germline ends. The CDR3 loop reads CASSLDPGQAYEQYF. In nucleotides, the CDR3 is TGTGCCAGCAGCTTAGATCCGGGACAAGCCTACGAGCAGTACTTC.

CDR3 bases: TGTGCCAGCAGTTTAAGGCGGAGGGGCGGAGGGGTAACTAATGAAAAACTGTTTTTT. It is translated as CASSLRRRGGGVTNEKLFF. The rearrangement uses TRBV2 and TRBJ1-4, with D possibly being TRBD1 (5 bases). Germline V gene data show CDR1 as SNHLY and CDR2 as FYNNEI. The V gene lost 5 bases and the J gene lost 1 base, with 23 bases spanning the gap. The CDR3 runs 19 residues.

This clone has more than one count but fewer than ten. This sequence joins TRBV19 and TRBJ1-2; a possible D gene is TRBD1 (6 bases). The CDR3 sequence is 15 residues long. CDR1 and CDR2 (germline): LNHDA, SQIVND (reference sequence). The V gene lost 8 bases and the J gene lost 4 bases, with 20 bases spanning the gap. The CDR3 loop is CASLTQGFRFYGYTF. For the CDR3, the DNA is TGTGCCAGTTTAACTCAGGGGTTTCGATTCTATGGCTACACCTTC.

This clone appeared a few times. The chain uses TRBV10-3 and TRBJ1-4, with D perhaps matching TRBD1 (5 bases). V was shortened by 3 bases and J by 5 bases, with 13 bases between the two germline ends. Germline-derived CDR1 and CDR2 are ENHRY and SYGVKD. The CDR3 is made up of 15 amino acids. The CDR3 nucleotides read TGTGCCATCAGTGACCGGGGGATGGGGAATGAAAAACTGTTTTTT. Protein product: CAISDRGMGNEKLFF.

J is TRBJ2-3 and V is TRBV4-2, with D possibly TRBD2 on 5 matching bases. The V gene lost 1 base and the J gene lost 4 bases, with 18 bases spanning the gap. The germline V gene has CDR1 LGHNA and CDR2 YNFKEQ. The CDR3 covers 17 residues. The CDR3 bases are TGTGCCAGCAGCCAAGTTTCATCGTCCCCGGGGTCAGATACGCAGTATTTT. Protein: CASSQVSSSPGSDTQYF.

The rearrangement links TRBV7-3 to TRBJ2-4; 9 positions agree with TRBD1. J gave up 9 bases and V 5 bases, and 17 bases lay outside the gene matches. CDR3 size: 17 residues. Looked up from germline, CDR1 is SGHTA and CDR2 is FQGTGA. In nucleotides, the CDR3 is TGTGCCAGCAGCCCCGGAGATGGAAAGGGACAGGGTACCATTCAGTACTTC. Translating it yields CASSPGDGKGQGTIQYF.

V gene TRBV7-8 combines with J gene TRBJ2-1; a possible D gene is TRBD2 (7 bases). The CDR3 sequence is 16 residues long. Between the trimmed V and J ends, which lost 1 base and 1 base, there was a span of 11 bases. CDR1 and CDR2 (germline): SGHVS, FQNEAQ. CDR3 sequence: CASSLDGGASYNEQFF. DNA of the CDR3: TGTGCCAGCAGCTTAGATGGGGGGGCTTCCTACAATGAGCAGTTCTTC. Based on the CDR3 plus reference TRBV7-8 and TRBJ2-1, the full variable domain is GAGVSQSPRYKVAKRGQDVALRCDPISGHVSLFWYQQALGQGPEFLTYFQNEAQLDKSGLPSDRFFAERPEGSVSTLKIQRTQQEDSAVYLCASSLDGGASYNEQFFGPGTRLTVL.

The chain combines TRBV29-1 with TRBJ1-1; D may be TRBD1 (6 bases). Trimming pared 2 bases from V and 5 bases from J, leaving 18 bases between. The germline CDR1 and CDR2 sequences are SQVTM and ANQGSEA. The CDR3 extends over 15 amino acids. As DNA, the CDR3 is TGCAGCGTTGAAAAGCCACAGGGTTGGTGGACTGAAGCTTTCTTT. This sequence encodes CSVEKPQGWWTEAFF. Based on the CDR3 plus reference TRBV29-1 and TRBJ1-1, the full variable domain is SAVISQKPSRDICQRGTSLTIQCQVDSQVTMMFWYRQQPGQSLTLIATANQGSEATYESGFVIDKFPISRPNLTFSTLTVSNMSPEDSSIYLCSVEKPQGWWTEAFFGQGTRLTVV.

The chain joins TRBV27 to TRBJ2-7, with 9 nucleotides matching TRBD2. The CDR3 consists of 15 residues. Looked up from germline, CDR1 is MNHEY and CDR2 is SMNVEV (reference sequence). J was trimmed by 4 bases and V by 3 bases; bases with no gene match: 7. CDR3 nucleotide sequence: TGTGCCAGCAGTTTGGTGCGGGAGGGCCCGTACGAGCAGTACTTC. Translated, it gives CASSLVREGPYEQYF.

V usage is TRBV6-1 and J usage is TRBJ1-1; 11 bases fit TRBD1. CDR1 and CDR2 (germline): MNHNS, SASEGT. The V gene end was trimmed by 6 bases and the J gene end by 5 bases; junction bases not matched to a gene: 5. CDR3 length: 14 residues. CDR3 DNA: TGTGCCAGCAGCAGGGACAGGGGGGGTACTGAAGCTTTCTTT. This codes for CASSRDRGGTEAFF.

With respect to this clone: The same CDR3 arises from other DNA sequences in this sample as well. The chain uses TRBV30 and TRBJ2-7, with D tentatively TRBD2 (6 bases). The CDR3 runs 12 residues. V lost 3 bases and J lost 3, with 9 bases in between. Germline V gene lookup returns CDR1 GTSNPN and CDR2 SVGIG (reference sequence). CDR3 region: CAWRGGGYEQYF. The CDR3 coding sequence is TGTGCCTGGAGGGGAGGCGGCTACGAGCAGTACTTC.

This chain uses TRBV9 with TRBJ2-7; 12 bases are a match to TRBD2. Trimming at V came to 2 bases and at J to 0 bases, leaving 3 bases not matched to a gene. The germline CDR1 and CDR2 sequences are SGDLS and YYNGEE. This CDR3 comprises 16 residues. The CDR3 is CASSVGLAGPSYEQYF. The CDR3 region has the DNA TGTGCCAGCAGCGTGGGACTAGCGGGCCCCTCCTACGAGCAGTACTTC.

This clone was seen only a few times. This chain connects TRBV7-9 to TRBJ1-2, with D maybe TRBD1 (5 bases). Germline V gene sequence: CDR1 SEHNR, CDR2 FQNEAQ (reference sequence). This CDR3 has 14 residues. The germline V and J ends were trimmed by 5 bases and 8 bases, with 18 bases remaining between them. CDR3 loop: CASSRDFITRGYTF. The DNA for the CDR3 is TGTGCCAGCAGCAGGGACTTTATAACGCGAGGCTACACCTTC.

The chain combines TRBV19 with TRBJ2-7, with a possible D match to TRBD2 (5 bases). V lost 3 bases to trimming and J lost 4 bases, with 13 bases between them. CDR1 is LNHDA, CDR2 SQIVND, per germline (reference sequence). CDR3 length equals 14 residues. CDR3 nucleotides: TGTGCCAGTAGTATTAATAGCGCTACGTACGAGCAGTACTTC. Translated, it gives CASSINSATYEQYF.

The chain links TRBV27 to TRBJ1-2, with 7 bases lining up with TRBD1. The junction had 16 bases not matched to a gene; V was cut back by 8 bases and J by 4 bases. The CDR3 length is 16 residues. Germline-derived CDR1 and CDR2 are MNHEY and SMNVEV (reference sequence). DNA of the CDR3: TGTGCCAGCGGCCTTACAGGGGCCACGACCTCCTATGGCTACACCTTC. Translating gives CASGLTGATTSYGYTF.

J is TRBJ1-5 and V is TRBV11-2; D gene unclear. With 2 bases removed from V and 2 bases from J, the gap between germline ends came to 13 bases. The germline CDR1 and CDR2 sequences are SGHAT and FQNNGV. The CDR3 totals 16 residues. CDR3 nucleotides: TGTGCCAGCAGCTTAAGAGGAGGGTCGGGCAATCAGCCCCAGCATTTT. Translation: CASSLRGGSGNQPQHF.

The CDR3 loop reads CASSITGTQGRSHGYTF. CDR3 in DNA: TGTGCCAGCAGCATCACCGGGACACAAGGCCGTAGTCATGGCTACACCTTC. The chain is built from TRBV21-1 and TRBJ1-2; TRBD1, the table's D call, was not compared with the DNA. TRBV21-1 is recorded as a pseudogene. This CDR3 region has 17 residues.

The V gene is TRBV19, the J gene TRBJ2-1, with 9 bases matching TRBD1. V trimming: 4 bases; J trimming: 10 bases; junction bases outside the gene matches: 8. Germline V lookup: CDR1 LNHDA, CDR2 SQIVND (reference sequence). This CDR3 region has 14 residues. CDR3 in amino acids: CASSTPDRGGEQFF. CDR3 DNA: TGTGCCAGTAGTACCCCGGACAGGGGAGGGGAGCAGTTCTTC.